These 24 T cell receptor beta chains originate from one sample sequenced in a study of blood T cell repertoires in COVID-19. Assay used: immunoSEQ multiplex PCR; TCRdb lists only in-frame clones, some missing. This sample has hundreds of thousands of clones, with around 87% found just once. Sequencing was carried out using peripheral blood. The receptors were gathered from a woman aged 50 to 60 who had recovered from COVID-19.

This clone was counted between two and nine times. This chain joins TRBV6-6 and TRBJ2-3, with 9 positions matching TRBD1. Germline V lookup: CDR1 MNHNY, CDR2 SVGAGI (reference sequence). V lost 7 bases, J lost 4 bases, and 9 bases stayed unmatched. The CDR3 contains 15 residues. For the CDR3, the DNA is TGTGCCAGCACCCCCGGGACAGGGTGGCCAGATACGCAGTATTTT. It specifies CASTPGTGWPDTQYF.

V is TRBV10-3 and J is TRBJ1-1, with a weak D call TRBD1 (5 bases). Trimming stripped 9 bases from V and 4 bases from J, with 9 bases between. This CDR3 has 11 amino acids. The germline CDR1 and CDR2 sequences are ENHRY and SYGVKD. The CDR3 protein is CAIGGVTEAFF. CDR3 bases: TGTGCCATTGGGGGGGTCACTGAAGCTTTCTTT.

This sequence joins TRBV18 and TRBJ2-5; TRBD1 might be the D (5 bases). This CDR3 has 13 amino acids. Germline CDR1 and CDR2: KGHSH and LQKENI. V lost 0 bases, J lost 5 bases, and 7 bases lay in between. Written as DNA, the CDR3 is TGTGCCAGCTCACCACCCAGGGTGGAGACCCAGTACTTC. Residues: CASSPPRVETQYF.

The chain is built from TRBV5-1 and TRBJ1-1; D remains ambiguous. The CDR3 loop spans 13 amino acids. The germline V and J ends were trimmed by 0 bases and 1 base, with 4 bases remaining between them. Germline CDR1 reads SGHRS; CDR2 reads YFSETQ. The CDR3 nucleotides are TGCGCCAGCAGCTTGGAACAGAACACTGAAGCTTTCTTT. It codes for CASSLEQNTEAFF.

The rearrangement links TRBV28 to TRBJ1-2, with TRBD1 identical over 7 bases. Per germline, CDR1 MDHEN and CDR2 SYDVKM. The ends lost 2 bases at V and 4 bases at J; junction bases unmatched: 13. There are 17 residues in the CDR3. CDR3 DNA sequence: TGTGCCAGCAGTTTACCCGGGACAGTCGGCGTTAGCTATGGCTACACCTTC. Encoded protein: CASSLPGTVGVSYGYTF.

This clone was observed once. J is TRBJ1-3 and V is TRBV6-5; maybe TRBD1 (6 bases). Trimming shortened V by 8 bases and J by 2 bases, and 16 bases separated the two germline ends. This CDR3 comprises 15 residues. Germline V CDR1 and CDR2: MNHEY, SVGAGI. The CDR3 nucleotides read TGTGCCAGCCAGGGACACCGTATGACTGGAAACACCATATATTTT. It codes for CASQGHRMTGNTIYF.

The V gene is TRBV24-1, the J gene TRBJ2-7, with TRBD2 matching 12 bases. Germline CDR1 KGHDR, CDR2 SFDVKD. V dropped 3 bases and J dropped 3; count of bases not matched to a gene: 2. The CDR3 covers 15 residues. The CDR3 here is CATSDRLAGVYEQYF. The CDR3 bases are TGTGCCACCAGTGATAGACTAGCGGGAGTCTACGAGCAGTACTTC.

The CDR3 DNA follows: TGTGCCAGTAGTACCGCGGGACGGGACACTGAAGCTTTCTTT. Amino acid sequence: CASSTAGRDTEAFF. This chain connects TRBV19 to TRBJ1-1; D may be TRBD1 (5 bases). The CDR3 has 14 amino acids. V dropped 4 bases and J dropped 3 bases, with 12 bases sitting between them. From germline, CDR1 is LNHDA and CDR2 SQIVND (reference sequence).

The J gene is TRBJ2-1, the V gene TRBV7-2; possible D gene TRBD2, 6 bases. This CDR3 spans 17 amino acids. The germline CDR1 and CDR2 sequences are SGHTA and FQGNSA. The V gene lost 4 bases and the J gene lost 4 bases, with 20 bases spanning the gap. In DNA, the CDR3 is TGTGCCAGCAGCTCCCATCTCGGAGCGGGCCGTTACAATGAGCAGTTCTTC. This gives the protein CASSSHLGAGRYNEQFF.

The V and J genes are TRBV3-1 (or the pseudogene TRBV3-2) and TRBJ2-6; D might be TRBD2 (6 bases). V gave up 4 bases and J gave up 0 bases, with 13 bases separating them. The CDR3 is made up of 17 amino acids. Germline V gene lookup returns CDR1 LGHDT and CDR2 YNNKEL (reference sequence). This chain's CDR3 is CASSPGTGSSGANVLTF. In DNA form, the CDR3 reads TGTGCCAGCAGCCCGGGGACCGGGAGCTCTGGGGCCAACGTCCTGACTTTC.

This clone appeared once. The rearrangement uses TRBV7-3 and TRBJ2-3; 10 bases map to TRBD2. This CDR3 has 19 residues. Germline CDR1 reads SGHTA; CDR2 reads FQGTGA. J lost 5 bases, V lost 5 bases, and 19 bases had no gene match. The CDR3 DNA reads TGTGCCAGCAGCCCGACCAGGGGCGGAGCGGGGGGGCCGCAAGATACGCAGTATTTT. This gives the protein CASSPTRGGAGGPQDTQYF.

The chain is built from TRBV19 and TRBJ2-6; 7 bases map to TRBD2. This CDR3 spans 15 amino acids. J lost 0 bases, V lost 5 bases, and 1 base had no gene match. CDR1 is LNHDA and CDR2 is SQIVND in the germline V gene (reference sequence). DNA of the CDR3: TGTGCCAGTAGTCGCGGGAGCTCTGGGGCCAACGTCCTGACTTTC. This codes for CASSRGSSGANVLTF.

The chain uses TRBV29-1 and TRBJ1-4, with unresolved D. Trimming removed 4 bases from V and 6 bases from J, with 12 bases in between. The CDR3 consists of 13 residues. Germline V gives CDR1 SQVTM, CDR2 ANQGSEA. The CDR3 region is CSVASGNYEKLFF. CDR3 coding DNA: TGCAGCGTTGCTTCAGGAAACTATGAAAAACTGTTTTTT.

In the case of this clone: The germline gene is not matched at one end of the junction; a read error may be the cause. The chain has TRBV7-2 and TRBJ1-2, with TRBD1 identical over 9 bases. Germline CDR1 reads SGHTA; CDR2 reads FQGNSA. CDR3 length equals 16 residues. Here the CDR3 DNA reads TGTGCCAGCAGCTTAGCCTCCGGGACAGGGTACTACGGCTACACCTTC. It codes for CASSLASGTGYYGYTF.

The V gene is TRBV27, the J gene TRBJ2-5; D remains unclear. This CDR3 has 14 residues. Between the trimmed V and J ends, which lost 6 bases and 7 bases, there was a span of 18 bases. Germline V CDR1 and CDR2: MNHEY, SMNVEV (reference sequence). The CDR3 loop reads CASRITTSGVTQYF. The CDR3 bases are TGTGCCAGCAGGATAACCACCTCCGGTGTGACCCAGTACTTC.

In this sample, this clone turned up a few times. The genes are TRBV7-9 and TRBJ1-5; D may be TRBD1 (5 bases). The length of the CDR3 is 13 residues. V was cut by 2 bases and J by 5 bases, with 7 bases left in between. The germline gives CDR1 SEHNR, CDR2 FQNEAQ (reference sequence). Here the CDR3 reads CASSLRGDQPQHF. Written as DNA, the CDR3 is TGTGCCAGCAGCTTAAGGGGCGATCAGCCCCAGCATTTT.

V and J are TRBV2 and TRBJ2-1, with D possibly TRBD1 on 8 matching bases. CDR1 and CDR2 from the germline V gene are SNHLY and FYNNEI. The CDR3 is 15 amino acids. The V end was cut by 6 bases, the J end by 4 bases, with 16 bases between. The CDR3 DNA reads TGTGCCAGCAGAAACAGGGGGGGGCTTTACAATGAGCAGTTCTTC. Residues: CASRNRGGLYNEQFF. Filled out from reference TRBV2 and TRBJ2-1, the complete variable domain reads EPEVTQTPSHQVTQMGQEVILRCVPISNHLYFYWYRQILGQKVEFLVSFYNNEISEKSEIFDDQFSVERPDGSNFTLKIRSTKLEDSAMYFCASRNRGGLYNEQFFGPGTRLTVL.

This clone was counted once. The rearrangement joins TRBV7-3 to TRBJ1-4; D is possibly TRBD1 (5 bases). V was shortened by 6 bases and J by 3 bases, with 11 bases between the two germline ends. The length of the CDR3 is 14 residues. The V gene's germline CDR1 is SGHTA and CDR2 FQGTGA. The CDR3 bases are TGTGCCAGCAGTCTCTCAGGGTCTAATGAAAAACTGTTTTTT. Its translation: CASSLSGSNEKLFF.

V and J are TRBV20-1 and TRBJ2-3, with 7 bases that match TRBD2. Germline V gives CDR1 DFQATT, CDR2 SNEGSKA (reference sequence). Losses at the gene ends were 3 bases for V and 1 base for J; bases not matched to a gene: 7. The CDR3 consists of 15 residues. The CDR3 DNA sequence: TGCAGTGCTAGTCGGGCGGGAGCCGGCACAGATACGCAGTATTTT. Translation gives CSASRAGAGTDTQYF.

This sequence joins TRBV15 and TRBJ1-1; 10 bases are a match to TRBD1. Trimming cost V 0 bases and J 4 bases; bases outside gene matches: 8. The germline V gene encodes CDR1 LNHNV and CDR2 YYDKDF (reference sequence). The CDR3 consists of 17 residues. This chain's CDR3 is CATSRDRTGGMATEAFF. The CDR3 DNA is TGTGCCACCAGCAGAGACCGGACAGGGGGGATGGCCACTGAAGCTTTCTTT.

This chain links TRBV19 with TRBJ2-1; TRBD1 aligns across 8 bases. CDR1 and CDR2 (germline): LNHDA, SQIVND (reference sequence). The CDR3 is made up of 16 amino acids. V was clipped by 5 bases and J by 4 bases; unmatched bases: 10. The CDR3 DNA sequence: TGTGCCAGTAGTCCCGGACAGGGACCCCCTTACAATGAGCAGTTCTTC. This sequence encodes CASSPGQGPPYNEQFF.

The CDR3 DNA reads as TGTGCCAGCAGGCCTAAATCCGGACTGAACGAGCAGTTCTTC. This codes for CASRPKSGLNEQFF. This chain connects TRBV7-9 to TRBJ2-1; tentatively, D is TRBD2 (5 bases). V gave up 6 bases and J gave up 10 bases, with 19 bases separating them. CDR3 length: 14 amino acids. From germline, CDR1 is SEHNR and CDR2 FQNEAQ (reference sequence).

This rearrangement joins TRBV6-5 to TRBJ1-2, with 7 bases matching TRBD1. Germline lookup yields CDR1 MNHEY and CDR2 SVGAGI. J lost 4 bases, V lost 4 bases, and 12 bases had no gene match. The CDR3 spans 16 residues. This CDR3 reads CASSSNIGGLGYGYTF. The CDR3 DNA follows: TGTGCCAGCAGTTCGAATATAGGGGGCCTTGGCTATGGCTACACCTTC.

This clone appeared many times. The chain combines TRBV5-8 with TRBJ2-1, with 8 bases fitting TRBD1. The CDR3 is 14 amino acids. The germline V gene encodes CDR1 SGHTS and CDR2 YDEGEE. The ends lost 0 bases at V and 10 bases at J; junction bases unmatched: 6. In nucleotides, the CDR3 is TGTGCCAGCAGCTTGGCGAGACAGGGGATCGAGCAGTTCTTC. Amino acids: CASSLARQGIEQFF.